Listed below are T cell receptor beta chains from one sample, sequenced in a study of identical twins. TCRdb processed the 5' RACE reads anew with MiXCR; each CDR3 protein has one entry. The sample has 450,000 or so distinct CDR3 sequences; approximately 15% are singletons. These data were also reused for a study on yellow fever vaccine responses in identical twins.

Sequencing was performed on CD4+ T cells sorted from blood. Every receptor here comes from a young woman in good health. Each CDR3 is given with its conserved first and last residue. The D gene is left open where the match is weak. Clone size appears in some rows only: once, few, many, or a class for an expanded clone.

j_call	clone_size	d_call	cdr3_length	v_call	cdr3_aa	cdr3_nt
TRBJ1-1	.	.	13	TRBV20-1	CSAPREGSTEAFF	TGCAGTGCCCCCCGGGAGGGTAGCACTGAAGCTTTCTTT
TRBJ2-7	few	.	15	TRBV19	CASTPRGVPPYEQYF	TGTGCCAGTACCCCGAGGGGGGTGCCCCCCTACGAGCAGTACTTC
TRBJ1-1	few	.	14	TRBV5-1	CASSAQQGAGEAFF	TGCGCCAGCAGCGCACAACAGGGTGCGGGTGAAGCTTTCTTT
TRBJ2-1	few	TRBD1	16	TRBV7-9	CASSLPGQKNYNEQFF	TGTGCCAGCAGCCTACCGGGACAGAAAAACTACAATGAGCAGTTCTTC
TRBJ2-1	few	TRBD2	14	TRBV2	CASSKTSGSNEQFF	TGTGCCAGCAGCAAGACTAGCGGGAGCAATGAGCAGTTCTTC
TRBJ1-1	few	.	13	TRBV5-1	CASSSSPGTEAFF	TGCGCCAGCAGCTCCTCCCCGGGCACTGAAGCTTTCTTT
TRBJ2-3	many	.	10	TRBV5-6	CASHTDTQYF	TGTGCCAGCCACACAGATACGCAGTATTTT
TRBJ2-3	.	TRBD1	15	TRBV28	CASSAAGQGQRTQYF	TGTGCCAGCAGTGCTGCGGGACAGGGTCAGCGTACGCAGTATTTT
TRBJ2-2	.	.	16	TRBV3-1	CASRTETGEGTGELFF	TGTGCCAGCAGGACAGAAACAGGGGAGGGCACCGGGGAGCTGTTTTTT
TRBJ1-1	.	.	17	TRBV6-5	CASSYSHRITENTEAFF	TGTGCCAGCAGTTACTCCCATAGGATCACAGAGAACACTGAAGCTTTCTTT
TRBJ2-7	once	TRBD1	14	TRBV7-2	CASSPRQGAEEQYF	TGTGCCAGCAGCCCCCGACAGGGGGCGGAGGAGCAGTACTTC
TRBJ2-5	.	.	12	TRBV20-1	CSARAGQGGQYF	TGCAGTGCTCGCGCGGGGCAGGGAGGCCAGTACTTC
TRBJ2-5	.	.	12	TRBV6-2/TRBV6-3	CASSYSVGTQYF	TGTGCCAGCAGTTACTCAGTCGGGACCCAGTACTTC
TRBJ2-7	.	.	13	TRBV20-1	CSVGGRGAAEQYF	TGCAGTGTGGGGGGCAGGGGAGCGGCCGAGCAGTACTTC
TRBJ2-2	many	.	15	TRBV5-1	CASSLMPGYTGELFF	TGCGCCAGCAGCTTGATGCCAGGGTACACCGGGGAGCTGTTTTTT
TRBJ2-7	.	TRBD2	16	TRBV7-8	CASSSRVGLAGGEQYF	TGTGCCAGCAGCTCGAGAGTCGGACTAGCGGGAGGCGAGCAGTACTTC
TRBJ1-5	.	.	14	TRBV6-1	CASSGQGTNQPQHF	TGTGCCAGCAGTGGCCAGGGGACTAATCAGCCCCAGCATTTT
TRBJ2-3	.	TRBD2	14	TRBV12-3/TRBV12-4	CASGGTSGTDTQYF	TGTGCCAGCGGCGGGACTAGCGGCACAGATACGCAGTATTTT
TRBJ1-3	.	.	16	TRBV20-1	CSARAGAWSSGNTIYF	TGCAGTGCTAGAGCAGGGGCTTGGAGCTCTGGAAACACCATATATTTT
TRBJ2-1	few	.	15	TRBV19	CASSPSTEAYNEQFF	TGTGCCAGTAGTCCGTCGACAGAAGCATACAATGAGCAGTTCTTC
TRBJ2-1	few	TRBD1	15	TRBV19	CASSQTGDPYNEQFF	TGTGCCAGTAGCCAAACAGGGGACCCTTACAATGAGCAGTTCTTC
TRBJ2-7	.	TRBD1	15	TRBV5-1	CASRPRTGGSYEQYF	TGCGCCAGCAGACCCCGGACAGGGGGCTCCTACGAGCAGTACTTC
TRBJ2-7	many	TRBD1	15	TRBV9	CASSVGGQGTYEQYF	TGTGCCAGCAGCGTAGGGGGACAGGGAACCTACGAGCAGTACTTC
TRBJ1-1	many	.	11	TRBV3-1	CASSQASLAFF	TGTGCCAGCAGCCAAGCGTCGTTAGCTTTCTTT
TRBJ2-5	.	.	14	TRBV20-1	CSARGDSVRETQYF	TGCAGTGCTAGAGGTGACAGTGTACGAGAGACCCAGTACTTC
TRBJ2-7	few	.	13	TRBV11-2	CASSLEPIYEQYF	TGTGCCAGCAGCTTAGAACCCATCTACGAGCAGTACTTC
TRBJ1-2	few	.	15	TRBV6-1	CASRRLRGPNYGYTF	TGTGCCAGCAGGCGTCTCCGCGGACCTAACTATGGCTACACCTTC
TRBJ2-3	few	.	15	TRBV24-1	CATSHGVVSTDTQYF	TGTGCCACCAGTCACGGGGTCGTCAGCACAGATACGCAGTATTTT
TRBJ2-2	.	.	14	TRBV20-1	CSASGGRDTGELFF	TGCAGTGCTAGTGGGGGGAGAGACACCGGGGAGCTGTTTTTT
TRBJ2-7	few	TRBD1	14	TRBV2	CASSAPPGTGEQYF	TGTGCCAGCAGTGCCCCTCCTGGGACAGGCGAGCAGTACTTC
TRBJ2-1	.	.	16	TRBV4-3	CASSQGVLGSANEQFF	TGCGCCAGCAGCCAAGGGGTCCTTGGGTCGGCAAATGAGCAGTTCTTC
TRBJ2-6	few	.	17	TRBV15	CATSREVMGVGANVLTF	TGTGCCACCAGCAGAGAAGTTATGGGGGTTGGGGCCAACGTCCTGACTTTC
TRBJ2-1	few	.	15	TRBV19	CASRSFAGTNNEQFF	TGTGCCAGTAGATCATTCGCCGGGACAAACAATGAGCAGTTCTTC
TRBJ2-7	.	TRBD2	14	TRBV2	CASSEELAGYEQYF	TGTGCCAGCAGTGAAGAACTAGCGGGGTACGAGCAGTACTTC
TRBJ1-6	.	.	14	TRBV7-8	CASSLNRKDSPLHF	TGTGCCAGCAGCTTAAACAGGAAAGATTCACCCCTCCACTTT
TRBJ2-2	many	.	15	TRBV7-9	CASSFGVANTGELFF	TGTGCCAGCAGCTTCGGGGTCGCGAACACCGGGGAGCTGTTTTTT
TRBJ2-3	.	TRBD2	18	TRBV6-1	CASTLTSGGPSRGDTQYF	TGTGCCAGCACCCTAACTAGCGGGGGGCCAAGTCGCGGAGATACGCAGTATTTT
TRBJ2-1	few	.	16	TRBV10-3	CAISVYPGSSYNEQFF	TGTGCCATCAGTGTATACCCAGGGAGCTCCTACAATGAGCAGTTCTTC
TRBJ1-1	few	.	14	TRBV5-1	CASSSIGGSIEAFF	TGCGCCAGCAGCTCGATAGGGGGGAGCATAGAAGCTTTCTTT
TRBJ2-1	few	.	13	TRBV20-1	CSTPWRRSNEQFF	TGCAGTACCCCATGGCGTCGGAGCAATGAGCAGTTCTTC
TRBJ1-2	many	.	14	TRBV10-2	CASSEAYGRVGYTF	TGCGCCAGCAGTGAGGCCTACGGACGGGTTGGCTACACCTTC
TRBJ1-2	.	TRBD1	15	TRBV28	CASSSGDRGRYGYTF	TGTGCCAGCAGTTCGGGGGACAGGGGCCGGTATGGCTACACCTTC
TRBJ1-2	.	.	15	TRBV14	CASSQVGGQVGGYTF	TGTGCCAGCAGCCAAGTCGGGGGCCAGGTCGGCGGCTACACCTTC
TRBJ1-2	.	.	13	TRBV28	CASREEVNYGYTF	TGTGCCAGCAGAGAGGAGGTCAACTATGGCTACACCTTC
TRBJ2-3	.	.	15	TRBV20-1	CSARGGGHGTDTQYF	TGCAGTGCTAGGGGAGGGGGGCACGGCACAGATACGCAGTATTTT
TRBJ2-7	few	TRBD1	12	TRBV10-1	CATGQGTYEQYF	TGCGCCACAGGACAGGGGACCTACGAGCAGTACTTC
TRBJ1-1	few	TRBD1	14	TRBV5-6	CASSHRTGITEAFF	TGTGCCAGCAGCCATAGGACAGGGATCACTGAAGCTTTCTTT